The next 8 T cell receptor beta chains were all read from a single sample in a study of CD8 T cells in Susac syndrome. cDNA came from around 0.5 to 1 ug RNA primed by random hexamers. In TCRdb, the immunoSEQ multiplex PCR reads were re-called with MiXCR into one record per CDR3 protein. The top ten clones hold over 0.065% of a sample with about 300,000 distinct CDR3 sequences, roughly 94% of them seen once. The material sequenced was CD4+ T cells from PBMCs. All receptors come from a human donor with multiple sclerosis.

The V call is TRBV29-1, the J call TRBJ1-3; D not resolved. Germline loops: CDR1 SQVTM, CDR2 ANQGSEA. This CDR3 region has 14 residues. The V gene lost 4 bases and the J gene lost 4 bases, with 14 bases spanning the gap. CDR3 bases: TGCAGCGTTGGCGGGTTCGGGTCCGGAAACACCATATATTTT. Translation gives CSVGGFGSGNTIYF.

As DNA, the CDR3 is TGTGCCTGGAGTCCGACAGGGGGTAAGCAGCCCCAGCATTTT. Amino acids: CAWSPTGGKQPQHF. The chain couples TRBV30 to TRBJ1-5; TRBD1 aligns across 9 bases. Germline CDR1 reads GTSNPN; CDR2 reads SVGIG (reference sequence). Trimming at V came to 2 bases and at J to 7 bases, leaving 6 bases not matched to a gene. This CDR3 has 14 amino acids.

This chain joins TRBV11-3 and TRBJ2-7; possibly TRBD2 for D (5 bases). Trimming left V 0 bases short and J 2 bases short, with 14 bases between. The germline CDR1 and CDR2 sequences are SGHNT and YENEEA. This CDR3 has 16 amino acids. CDR3: CASSLEVRTGTYEQYF. The CDR3 nucleotides read TGTGCCAGCAGCTTAGAAGTCAGGACTGGAACCTACGAGCAGTACTTC.

This chain joins TRBV7-9 and TRBJ2-1; the D gene is possibly TRBD1 (6 bases). V lost 4 bases to trimming and J lost 3 bases, with 25 bases between them. This CDR3 comprises 19 residues. The germline gives CDR1 SEHNR, CDR2 FQNEAQ (reference sequence). For the CDR3, the DNA is TGTGCCAGCAGCTCAAACACCCCCCTGACAGGCGGTTACTACAATGAGCAGTTCTTC. This sequence encodes CASSSNTPLTGGYYNEQFF. Full variable domain (remainder filled in from reference TRBV7-9 and TRBJ2-1): DTGVSQNPRHKITKRGQNVTFRCDPISEHNRLYWYRQTLGQGPEFLTYFQNEAQLEKSRLLSDRFSAERPKGSFSTLEIQRTEQGDSAMYLCASSSNTPLTGGYYNEQFFGPGTRLTVL.

The chain is built from TRBV29-1 and TRBJ1-5, with 7 nucleotides matching TRBD1. Germline loops: CDR1 SQVTM, CDR2 ANQGSEA. The CDR3 totals 13 residues. V lost 4 bases and J lost 5; bases outside the gene matches: 5. CDR3 protein: CSVGRGPDQPQHF. The CDR3 nucleotides read TGCAGCGTTGGGAGGGGGCCTGATCAGCCCCAGCATTTT.

The CDR3 here is CASSLQRGVTSGEETQYF. CDR3 nucleotide sequence: TGCGCCAGCAGCCTCCAGAGGGGCGTCACTAGCGGGGAAGAGACCCAGTACTTC. The chain recombines TRBV4-1 with TRBJ2-5; TRBD2 matches at 10 bases. The ends lost 4 bases at V and 3 bases at J; junction bases unmatched: 14. Per germline, CDR1 MGHRA and CDR2 YSYEKL. This CDR3 region has 18 residues.

The CDR3 nucleotides are TGTGCCAGCAGTTACGGAAGAAATGAGCAGTTCTTC. This sequence encodes CASSYGRNEQFF. The V gene is TRBV6-5, the J gene TRBJ2-1; D is uncertain. V dropped 2 bases and J dropped 7 bases, with 6 bases sitting between them. Germline values: CDR1 MNHEY, CDR2 SVGAGI. The CDR3 runs 12 residues.

The chain is built from TRBV20-1 and TRBJ2-7; weak D call: TRBD1 (6 bases). In germline, CDR1 is DFQATT, CDR2 SNEGSKA (reference sequence). This CDR3 has 15 amino acids. The V and J ends lost 7 bases and 1 base respectively, with 20 bases between them. The CDR3 DNA sequence: TGCAGTGTTCTTTATGGGACACGGCGGTCCTACGAGCAGTACTTC. Translated: CSVLYGTRRSYEQYF.